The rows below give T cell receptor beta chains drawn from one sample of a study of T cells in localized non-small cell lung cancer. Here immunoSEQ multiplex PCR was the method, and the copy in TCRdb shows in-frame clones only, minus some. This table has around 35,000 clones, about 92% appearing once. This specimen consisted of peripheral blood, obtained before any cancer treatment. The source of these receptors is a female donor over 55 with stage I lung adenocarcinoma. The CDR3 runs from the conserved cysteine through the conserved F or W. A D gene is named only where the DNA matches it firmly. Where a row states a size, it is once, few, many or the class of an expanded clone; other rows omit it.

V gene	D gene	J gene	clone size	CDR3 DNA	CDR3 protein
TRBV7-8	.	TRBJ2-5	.	TGTGCCAGCAGCTCCGGACGGTCGGGGGCGGGAAAAGAGACCCAGTACTTC	CASSSGRSGAGKETQYF
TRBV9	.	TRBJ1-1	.	TGTGCCAGCAGCGTAGGGGGGTTCGATTTAGAAGCTTTCTTT	CASSVGGFDLEAFF
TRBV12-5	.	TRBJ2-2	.	TGTGCTAGTGCCCTGAATCCGGGTAAGGGCACCGGGGAGCTGTTTTTT	CASALNPGKGTGELFF
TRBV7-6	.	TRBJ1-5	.	TGTGCCAGCAGCTTAGAACAGGATCTTGGACAGCCCCAGCATTTT	CASSLEQDLGQPQHF
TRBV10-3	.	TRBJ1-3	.	TGTGCCATCAGGTTAAGTCAGAGAGCTGGAAACACCATATATTTT	CAIRLSQRAGNTIYF
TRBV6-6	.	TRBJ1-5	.	TGTGCCAGCGGACTAATTTCAGGGGCGGGCAATCAGCCCCAGCATTTT	CASGLISGAGNQPQHF
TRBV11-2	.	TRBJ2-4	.	TGTGCCAGCAGCTTAGAACCGCTCTCAGGCATTCAGTACTTC	CASSLEPLSGIQYF
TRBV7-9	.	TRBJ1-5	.	TGTGCCAGCAGCTTAGCAGGTAATGGCCAGCCCCAGCATTTT	CASSLAGNGQPQHF
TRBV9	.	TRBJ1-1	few	TGTGCCAGCAGCGTAGAAGGGGGCACTGAAGCTTTCTTT	CASSVEGGTEAFF
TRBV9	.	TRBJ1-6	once	TGTGCCAGCAGCGTAATGACAGATAATTCACCCCTCCACTTT	CASSVMTDNSPLHF
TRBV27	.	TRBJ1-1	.	TGTGCCAGCAGATTTTTAACTGAAGCTTTCTTT	CASRFLTEAFF
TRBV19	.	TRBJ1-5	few	TGTGCCAGTAGTATCGGGGGGACTAGCAATCAGCCCCAGCATTTT	CASSIGGTSNQPQHF
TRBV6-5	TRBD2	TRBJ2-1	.	TGTGCCAGCAGTTACTCGACTAGCAAGAATGAGCAGTTCTTC	CASSYSTSKNEQFF
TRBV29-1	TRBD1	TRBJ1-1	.	TGCAGCGTTGAAGATTTATTGGACAGGGGGGAAAAAGTGAACACTGAAGCTTTCTTT	CSVEDLLDRGEKVNTEAFF
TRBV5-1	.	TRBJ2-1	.	TGCGCCAGCAGCTTGGCCTCAAAACGGCACAATGAGCAGTTCTTC	CASSLASKRHNEQFF
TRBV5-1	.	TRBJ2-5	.	TGCGCCAGCAGCTTGGTTCCAGGGTTGGGTATCCAAGAGACCCAGTACTTC	CASSLVPGLGIQETQYF
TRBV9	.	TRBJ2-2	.	TGTGCCAGCAGCGCCTCAACTGGGGGGGCTGGCGGGGAGCTGTTTTTT	CASSASTGGAGGELFF
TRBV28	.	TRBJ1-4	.	TGTGCCAGCAGTCTCTCAGGGAGTGAAAAACTGTTTTTT	CASSLSGSEKLFF
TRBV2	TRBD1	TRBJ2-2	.	TGTGCCAGCACCACGGACAGGCCCACCGGGGAGCTGTTTTTT	CASTTDRPTGELFF
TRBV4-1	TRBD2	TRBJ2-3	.	TGCGCCAGCAGCCAGGCCGTACTAGCGGGAGCAGATACGCAGTATTTT	CASSQAVLAGADTQYF
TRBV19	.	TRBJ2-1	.	TGTGCCAGTAGAGGGCAGACGAATGAGCAGTTCTTC	CASRGQTNEQFF
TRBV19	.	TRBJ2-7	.	TGTGCCAGTAGTATTCCAGGGGCCTACGAGCAGTACTTC	CASSIPGAYEQYF
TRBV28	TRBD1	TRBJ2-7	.	TGTGCCAGCAGTTTAGTACAGGGGGGTTCCTACGAGCAGTACTTC	CASSLVQGGSYEQYF
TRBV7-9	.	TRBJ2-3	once	TGTGCCAGCAGCTTGGGGGGGCCTGGCACAGATACGCAGTATTTT	CASSLGGPGTDTQYF
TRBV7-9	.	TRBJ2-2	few	TGTGCCAGCAGCTTATTCCAGGCCACCGGGGAGCTGTTTTTT	CASSLFQATGELFF
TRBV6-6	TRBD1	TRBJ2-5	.	TGTGCCAGCAGCCGGACCGGGACAGGGGGCTCAGAGACCCAGTACTTC	CASSRTGTGGSETQYF
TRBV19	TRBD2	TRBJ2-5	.	TGTGCCACGAGCGGGGGCGTCCAAGAGACCCAGTACTTC	CATSGGVQETQYF
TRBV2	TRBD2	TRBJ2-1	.	TGTGCCAGCGAGCGGGAGACCTACAATGAGCAGTTCTTC	CASERETYNEQFF
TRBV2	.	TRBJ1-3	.	TGTGCCAGCAGTGAAACACCCACCTCTGGAAACACCATATATTTT	CASSETPTSGNTIYF
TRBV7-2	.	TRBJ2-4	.	TGTGCCAGCAGCGAAAGGACCACCTGGAGAGGGTACTTC	CASSERTTWRGYF
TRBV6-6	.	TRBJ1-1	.	TGTGCCAGCAGTTACTACCAGAACACTGAAGCTTTCTTT	CASSYYQNTEAFF
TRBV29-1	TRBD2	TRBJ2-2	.	TGCAGCGTTGGGCGCGGGAGGGGGGCCGGGGAGCTGTTTTTT	CSVGRGRGAGELFF
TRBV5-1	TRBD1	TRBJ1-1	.	TGCGCCAGCAGCTTGGGACAGGGGCGGAACACTGAAGCTTTCTTT	CASSLGQGRNTEAFF
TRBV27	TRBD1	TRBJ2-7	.	TGTGCCAGCAGCGGACAGGGGGCGATAAACGAGCAGTACTTC	CASSGQGAINEQYF
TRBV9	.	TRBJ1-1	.	TGTGCCAGCAGCGTAGCAGTCGGGAACACTGAAGCTTTCTTT	CASSVAVGNTEAFF
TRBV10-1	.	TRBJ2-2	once	TGCGCCAGCAGTGACATGAGGGGAGGCGGGGAGCTGTTTTTT	CASSDMRGGGELFF
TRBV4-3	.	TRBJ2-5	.	TGCGCCAGCAGCCAGTCCTCTGGGGTCGCGGAGACCCAGTACTTC	CASSQSSGVAETQYF
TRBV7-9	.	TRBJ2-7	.	TGTGCCACCCCCACCCGGGGGTGGGCCTACGAGCAGTACTTC	CATPTRGWAYEQYF
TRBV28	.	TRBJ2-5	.	TGTGCCAGCAGTCAACCCACCTCGGCGGATCGGGAGACCCAGTACTTC	CASSQPTSADRETQYF
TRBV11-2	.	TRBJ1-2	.	TGTGCCAGCAGCTTAGCGGCCCTAAACTATGGCTACACCTTC	CASSLAALNYGYTF
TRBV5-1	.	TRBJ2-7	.	TGCGCCAGCAGCCCGGAGCAGGTGGGCTACGAGCAGTACTTC	CASSPEQVGYEQYF
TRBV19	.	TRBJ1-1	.	TGTGCCAGTAGTATCAGACGGGCAGGGACAAACACTGAAGCTTTCTTT	CASSIRRAGTNTEAFF
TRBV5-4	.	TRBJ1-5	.	TGTGCCAGCAGCTTGGGAGGGCCAGGACAGCCCCAGCATTTT	CASSLGGPGQPQHF
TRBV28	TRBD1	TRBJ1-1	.	TGTGCCAGTTGGACAGGCTTAAACACTGAAGCTTTCTTT	CASWTGLNTEAFF
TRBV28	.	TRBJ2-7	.	TGTGCCAGCAGTTCCCCGGGACCGGGGTCCTACGAGCAGTACTTC	CASSSPGPGSYEQYF
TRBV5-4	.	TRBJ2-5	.	TGTGCCAGCAGCATACCGGGACGCCATCAAGAGACCCAGTACTTC	CASSIPGRHQETQYF
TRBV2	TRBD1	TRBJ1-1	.	TGTGCCAGCAGTTGGACAGGGAGGGGAAACACTGAAGCTTTCTTT	CASSWTGRGNTEAFF
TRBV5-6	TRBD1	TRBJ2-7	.	TGTGCCAGCAGCTTCAGAACGACAGGGATTACCTACGAGCAGTACTTC	CASSFRTTGITYEQYF
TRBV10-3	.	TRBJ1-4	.	TGTGCCATCAGTGAATGGGGGGCAAACGATGAAAAACTGTTTTTT	CAISEWGANDEKLFF
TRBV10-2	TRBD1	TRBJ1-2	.	TGCGCCAGCACCGGACAGGCCCGCTATGGCTACACCTTC	CASTGQARYGYTF
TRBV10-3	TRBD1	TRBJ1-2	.	TGTGCCATCAGTTTCACGACAGGGCCCAACTATGGCTACACCTTC	CAISFTTGPNYGYTF
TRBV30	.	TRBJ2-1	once	TGTGCCTGGTTGGGATTGTGGGAGCAGTTCTTC	CAWLGLWEQFF
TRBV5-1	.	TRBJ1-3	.	TGCGCCAGCAGCCAAGTAGGCTCTGGAAACACCATATATTTT	CASSQVGSGNTIYF
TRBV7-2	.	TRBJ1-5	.	TGTGCCAGCAGCTTGGGGAGTATTGGCAATCAGCCCCAGCATTTT	CASSLGSIGNQPQHF
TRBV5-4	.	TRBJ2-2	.	TGTGCCAGCAGCTCCACCGGGATTGACACCGGGGAGCTGTTTTTT	CASSSTGIDTGELFF
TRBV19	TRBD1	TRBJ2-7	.	TGTGCCAGTAGTATACAGGACAGGGTAAACGAGCAGTACTTC	CASSIQDRVNEQYF
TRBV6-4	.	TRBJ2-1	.	TGTGCCAGCAGTCAATCTTCTAGCTTTATCCAGTTCTTC	CASSQSSSFIQFF
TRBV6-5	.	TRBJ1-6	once	TGTGCCAGCATGGGGCAGGGCGATTCACCCCTCCACTTT	CASMGQGDSPLHF
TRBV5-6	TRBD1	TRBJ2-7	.	TGTGCCAGCAGCTCACCGGGACAGGGGGCCGGCGAGCAGTACTTC	CASSSPGQGAGEQYF